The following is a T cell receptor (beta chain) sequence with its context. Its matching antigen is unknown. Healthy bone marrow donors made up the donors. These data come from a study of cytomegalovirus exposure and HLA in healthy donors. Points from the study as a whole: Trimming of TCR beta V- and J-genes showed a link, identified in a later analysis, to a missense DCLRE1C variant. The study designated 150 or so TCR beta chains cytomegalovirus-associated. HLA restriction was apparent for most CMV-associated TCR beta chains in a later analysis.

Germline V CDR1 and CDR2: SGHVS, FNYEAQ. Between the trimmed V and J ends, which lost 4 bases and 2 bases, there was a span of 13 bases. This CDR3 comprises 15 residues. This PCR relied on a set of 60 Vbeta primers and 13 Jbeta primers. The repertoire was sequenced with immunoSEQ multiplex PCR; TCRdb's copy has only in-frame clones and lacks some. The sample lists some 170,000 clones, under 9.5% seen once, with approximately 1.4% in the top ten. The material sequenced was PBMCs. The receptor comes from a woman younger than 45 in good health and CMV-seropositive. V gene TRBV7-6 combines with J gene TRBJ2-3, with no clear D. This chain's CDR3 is CASSSVDGFTDTQYF. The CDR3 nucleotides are TGTGCCAGCAGCTCCGTCGACGGGTTCACAGATACGCAGTATTTT.